The rows below give T cell receptor beta chains drawn from one sample of a study of CD8+ T cells in alopecia areata. Assay: immunoSEQ multiplex PCR; the TCRdb copy retains only in-frame clones and omits some. The table includes around 100,000 clones, around 50% detected once. The source was CD8+ T cells sorted from blood, collected at week 24, from a patient treated with tofacitinib. These receptors came from a human donor with alopecia areata. CDR3s include the opening cysteine and the closing phenylalanine or tryptophan. D genes are given only for firm matches. The listing skips clone size in some rows; elsewhere it reads once, few, many or a size class.

TRBJ2-2 | TRBD2 | few | TRBV13 | TGTGCCAGCAGCTTTGCTAGCGGGGGTGCGCCCGGGGAGCTGTTTTTT | CASSFASGGAPGELFF
TRBJ1-1 | NA | NA | TRBV29-1 | TGCAGCGTTGAAGATTGGAACGAATTGAACACTGAAGCTTTCTTT | CSVEDWNELNTEAFF
TRBJ1-4 | NA | NA | TRBV6-5 | TGTGCCAGCAGTTGGAGGGGGGCTGATGAAAAACTGTTTTTT | CASSWRGADEKLFF
TRBJ2-3 | NA | NA | TRBV7-8 | TGTGCCAGCAGCTCCGAATCGGGGCCGATTATCCACTCAGATACGCAGTATTTT | CASSSESGPIIHSDTQYF
TRBJ2-1 | NA | NA | TRBV6-5 | TGTGCCAGCAGGTCTCGGTTTGAGCAGTTCTTC | CASRSRFEQFF
TRBJ1-1 | NA | few | TRBV13 | TGTGCCAGCAGCTTTGATAAATGGGGCATGAACACTGAAGCTTTCTTT | CASSFDKWGMNTEAFF
TRBJ1-2 | NA | NA | TRBV5-6 | TGTGCCAGCGGTGACGACAGGAGGGTTTCCTATGGCTACACCTTC | CASGDDRRVSYGYTF
TRBJ1-5 | NA | NA | TRBV11-1 | TGTGCCAGCAGCTCGGGCGAGGGGCCCCAGCATTTT | CASSSGEGPQHF
TRBJ2-7 | NA | NA | TRBV25-1 | TGTGCCAGCAGTGGGAAGAGCTGGGAGCAGTACTTC | CASSGKSWEQYF
TRBJ1-2 | TRBD1 | once | TRBV7-9 | TGTGCCAGCAGCTTAACGGGACAGGGGGCGGATGGCTACACCTTC | CASSLTGQGADGYTF
TRBJ1-2 | NA | few | TRBV4-3 | TGCGCCAGCAGCCAAGTAGATCGGCATACGCAAGGCTACACCTTC | CASSQVDRHTQGYTF
TRBJ1-2 | NA | NA | TRBV7-9 | TGTGCCAGCAGCTTAGACACGTTCATTTACACCTTC | CASSLDTFIYTF
TRBJ2-7 | TRBD2 | NA | TRBV5-6 | TGTGCCAGCAGCTTGGGCGGGGGAGCCGTCTACGAGCAGTACTTC | CASSLGGGAVYEQYF
TRBJ2-7 | NA | few | TRBV30 | TGTGCCTGGAGTACAGGGATATCCTTCTTC | CAWSTGISFF
TRBJ2-1 | TRBD2 | NA | TRBV4-3 | TGCGCCAGCAGCCAGACCTGGGGGGGAGAGTTAAATGAGCAGTTCTTC | CASSQTWGGELNEQFF
TRBJ1-6 | NA | NA | TRBV11-2 | TGTGCCAGCAGCTTAGAAGGATCCTATAATTCACCCCTCCACTTT | CASSLEGSYNSPLHF
TRBJ2-7 | TRBD2 | NA | TRBV7-9 | TGTGCCAGCAGCTCGGTCCGGGGGGAAGGTTTTTACGAGCAGTACTTC | CASSSVRGEGFYEQYF
TRBJ2-3 | NA | NA | TRBV29-1 | TGCAGCCCCCGTTTACGGGGTGGGGATACGCAGTATTTT | CSPRLRGGDTQYF
TRBJ1-1 | NA | NA | TRBV5-4 | TGTGCCAGCAGCCTAGGGGTAGGAGTCACTGAAGCTTTCTTT | CASSLGVGVTEAFF
TRBJ2-1 | TRBD1 | few | TRBV6-4 | TGTGCCAGCAGTGACGGACAGGGGGCAAATGAGCAGTTCTTC | CASSDGQGANEQFF
TRBJ1-3 | NA | NA | TRBV6-5 | TGTGCCAGCAGTGGGACACGGCTCTCTGGAAACACCATATATTTT | CASSGTRLSGNTIYF
TRBJ2-1 | TRBD2 | NA | TRBV7-9 | TGTGCCAGCAGCTCTCCCGGACTAGCGGGGAAAGAGCAGTTCTTC | CASSSPGLAGKEQFF